This T cell receptor beta chain was obtained from a study of blood T cell repertoires in COVID-19. On the study more broadly: Some COVID-19 samples were acute and others convalescent; all came from the United States, Italy and Spain. PBMCs, B-cell-depleted T cells, or T cells were the source of the cDNA or gDNA that made up the material.

Per germline, CDR1 LGHDT and CDR2 YNNKEL (reference sequence). V shed 1 base and J shed 1 base, with 10 bases lying between them. This CDR3 has 15 amino acids. The table lists this clone with a count of one. Clinical history as reported by participants underpinned cohort assignment. Sequenced by immunoSEQ multiplex PCR; TCRdb stores in-frame clones only, minus some. Of fewer than 200,000 clones listed, more than 75% are singletons. J is TRBJ1-1 and V is TRBV3-1 (or the pseudogene TRBV3-2); no reliable D call. Source material: PBMCs or T cells enriched from blood (not recorded which). The TCR comes from a woman in her forties or fifties who had recovered from COVID-19. The CDR3 nucleotides read TGTGCCAGCAGCCAAGGCCGGAGGCGGAACACTGAAGCTTTCTTT. This gives the protein CASSQGRRRNTEAFF.